The present TCR beta chain was sequenced within a study of cytomegalovirus exposure and HLA in healthy donors. Produced via immunoSEQ multiplex PCR; TCRdb's table is partial and in-frame only. The sample yields 70,000 to 75,000 clones, 94% seen once. A word on this clone: As yet, its antigen is unknown.

Trimming pared 0 bases from V and 12 bases from J, leaving 18 bases between. CDR3 length equals 16 residues. Germline-derived CDR1 and CDR2 are MNHEY and SMNVEV (reference sequence). Study-wide points: One later analysis, an examination of the 100 to 150 validation repertoires, found that first-cohort TCR clusters tended to co-occur in them. High specificity and sensitivity for cytomegalovirus status were reported for the classifier. Among TCR beta chains, those listed as cytomegalovirus-associated numbered approximately 150.

While the first cohort had fewer than 850 subjects, the donors belonged to the separate validation cohort of fewer than 150 subjects. The gene calls are TRBV27 and TRBJ1-6; no definite D call. The clonotype comes from a woman aged 18-30 years in good health and CMV-seropositive. Material for sequencing was PBMCs. The CDR3 reads CASSLSPFPGIKPLHF. CDR3 coding DNA: TGTGCCAGCAGTTTATCGCCCTTCCCAGGTATCAAACCCCTCCACTTT.